Shown below are 32 T cell receptor beta chains from a single sample sequenced in a study of cytomegalovirus exposure and HLA in healthy donors (dated by TCRdb to about 2017). Preparation of the library involved the immunoSEQ multiplex PCR assay. For the multiplex PCR, a mixture combining 60 forward primers for TCR Vbeta segments and 13 reverse primers for TCR Jbeta segments was used. Held by TCRdb, this immuneACCESS table contains in-frame sequences only and omits some clones. Under half of the omission traces to an unresolved V gene where checked; the cause of the rest is unknown. The sample profile shows 150,000 to 160,000 clones; around 82% of them were found once. The ten largest account for under 8% of the sample. The sample was PBMCs. Receptors were obtained from a woman aged 45 to 65 in good health and CMV-seropositive.

CDR3 in DNA: TGTGCCAGCAGACCGCAGACTTCTAGCACAGATACGCAGTATTTT. It is translated as CASRPQTSSTDTQYF. The chain combines TRBV6-5 with TRBJ2-3; D is uncertain. V was clipped by 6 bases and J by 0 bases, with 13 bases between them. This CDR3 has 15 amino acids. Germline CDR1 MNHEY, CDR2 SVGAGI.

The chain recombines TRBV9 with TRBJ2-1; D unclear. Germline lookup yields CDR1 SGDLS and CDR2 YYNGEE. This CDR3 is built from 16 residues. Between the trimmed V and J ends, which lost 0 bases and 0 bases, there was a span of 10 bases. CDR3 region: CASSVDRGPSYNEQFF. CDR3 in DNA: TGTGCCAGCAGCGTAGACCGAGGCCCCTCCTACAATGAGCAGTTCTTC. Drawing the rest from reference TRBV9 and TRBJ2-1, the complete variable domain is DSGVTQTPKHLITATGQRVTLRCSPRSGDLSVYWYQQSLDQGLQFLIQYYNGEERAKGNILERFSAQQFPDLHSELNLSSLELGDSALYFCASSVDRGPSYNEQFFGPGTRLTVL.

CDR3 sequence reads: CASSPQPGLAGLEQYF. In DNA form, the CDR3 reads TGTGCCAGCAGCCCCCAACCGGGACTAGCGGGCCTCGAGCAGTACTTC. This chain connects TRBV7-2 to TRBJ2-7; 12 bases are shared with TRBD2. V was pared by 5 bases and J by 6 bases, with 11 bases of the junction left unmatched. CDR3 length: 16 residues. Germline V gene lookup returns CDR1 SGHTA and CDR2 FQGNSA.

The gene calls are TRBV4-3 and TRBJ1-5; the D is unclear. This CDR3 spans 14 amino acids. V was cut by 0 bases and J by 6 bases, with 9 bases left in between. Per the germline V gene, CDR1 is LGHNA and CDR2 is YSLEER. The CDR3 DNA sequence: TGCGCCAGCAGCCAAGAACGGGTTGGTCAGCCCCAGCATTTT. This gives the protein CASSQERVGQPQHF.

The chain has TRBV7-8 and TRBJ1-6; possibly TRBD1 for D (5 bases). CDR3 size: 16 residues. Per the germline V gene, CDR1 is SGHVS and CDR2 is FQNEAQ. V was pared by 1 base and J by 10 bases, with 17 bases between. The CDR3 sequence: CASSLGHGGVWSPLHF. In nucleotides, the CDR3 is TGTGCCAGCAGCTTAGGGCATGGGGGGGTCTGGTCACCCCTCCACTTT.

The chain uses TRBV18 and TRBJ1-6; D unclear. CDR3 length equals 14 residues. V shed 8 bases and J shed 5 bases, with 13 bases lying between them. CDR1 is KGHSH and CDR2 is LQKENI in the germline V gene. CDR3 residues: CASPERRNNSPLHF. The DNA for the CDR3 is TGTGCCAGCCCGGAAAGGAGGAATAATTCACCCCTCCACTTT. Together with reference TRBV18 and TRBJ1-6, the CDR3 gives the full variable domain: NAGVMQNPRHLVRRRGQEARLRCSPMKGHSHVYWYRQLPEEGLKFMVYLQKENIIDESGMPKERFSAEFPKEGPSILRIQQVVRGDSAAYFCASPERRNNSPLHFGNGTRLTVT.

The J gene is TRBJ2-7, the V gene TRBV6-1; 9 bases are shared with TRBD2. This CDR3 contains 13 residues. The V gene's germline CDR1 is MNHNS and CDR2 SASEGT. V shed 6 bases and J 7 bases; nucleotides not matched to a gene: 7. CDR3 in amino acids: CASRGTSFWEQYF. CDR3 DNA: TGTGCCAGCAGGGGGACTAGCTTCTGGGAGCAGTACTTC.

The gene calls are TRBV5-6 and TRBJ2-3; 10 bases agree with TRBD2. Germline V lookup: CDR1 SGHDT, CDR2 YYEEEE. V shed 1 base and J 5 bases; nucleotides not matched to a gene: 7. The CDR3 runs 16 residues. CDR3 sequence: CASSLFSGGKVDTQYF. CDR3 coding DNA: TGTGCCAGCAGCTTGTTTAGCGGGGGGAAAGTAGATACGCAGTATTTT.

The V gene is TRBV18, the J gene TRBJ2-3, with D possibly matching TRBD2 (5 bases). Trimming shortened V by 2 bases and J by 5 bases, and 20 bases separated the two germline ends. The CDR3 extends over 17 amino acids. The germline V gene encodes CDR1 KGHSH and CDR2 LQKENI. The CDR3 coding sequence is TGTGCCAGCTCACCAAGACCGGGAAGGACCCGAGGAGATACGCAGTATTTT. Its protein product is CASSPRPGRTRGDTQYF.

This clone has only one observation. The chain joins TRBV6-1 to TRBJ2-5, with D possibly TRBD1 on 5 matching bases. CDR3 size: 14 residues. The germline V gene encodes CDR1 MNHNS and CDR2 SASEGT. Trimming took 1 base from V and 5 from J, leaving 11 bases between them. CDR3 sequence: CASSEGRVGETQYF. In DNA form, the CDR3 reads TGTGCCAGCAGTGAAGGCAGGGTAGGGGAGACCCAGTACTTC.

The chain carries TRBV15 and TRBJ1-2; possible D gene TRBD1, 6 bases. This CDR3 has 14 amino acids. The germline V and J ends were trimmed by 3 bases and 2 bases, with 10 bases remaining between them. Germline CDR1 is LNHNV and CDR2 is YYDKDF (reference sequence). The CDR3: CATSRDRDNYGYTF. The CDR3, as DNA: TGTGCCACCAGCAGGGACAGAGACAACTATGGCTACACCTTC.

The chain combines TRBV29-1 with TRBJ2-2; 9 bases fit TRBD2. The CDR3 consists of 16 residues. V was clipped by 4 bases and J by 5 bases; unmatched bases: 11. The germline gives CDR1 SQVTM, CDR2 ANQGSEA. The CDR3 nucleotides read TGCAGCGTTGGCGGGGGGGAGTCGGGGCGGACCGGGGAGCTGTTTTTT. Translation gives CSVGGGESGRTGELFF.

The chain carries TRBV9 and TRBJ1-3, with unresolved D. The length of the CDR3 is 13 residues. With 3 bases removed from V and 2 bases from J, the gap between germline ends came to 6 bases. Germline V gene data show CDR1 as SGDLS and CDR2 as YYNGEE. The CDR3 reads CASSARAGNTIYF. The DNA for the CDR3 is TGTGCCAGCAGCGCCCGTGCTGGAAACACCATATATTTT.

This clone appeared a single time. The V and J genes are TRBV10-3 and TRBJ2-7; TRBD1 matches 8 bases. Germline values: CDR1 ENHRY, CDR2 SYGVKD. V dropped 5 bases and J dropped 4; count of bases not matched to a gene: 10. This CDR3 comprises 15 residues. In DNA form, the CDR3 reads TGTGCCATCAGTCCAGGGGGCGCCAGGTCTTACGAGCAGTACTTC. Protein sequence: CAISPGGARSYEQYF.

This clone has just a few counts. This chain joins TRBV5-1 and TRBJ2-1; D may be TRBD1 (5 bases). The CDR3 has 12 residues. CDR1 SGHRS and CDR2 YFSETQ come from the germline V gene. V was pared by 5 bases and J by 3 bases, with 6 bases between. DNA of the CDR3: TGCGCCAGCAGTAGGGGCTACAATGAGCAGTTCTTC. This encodes CASSRGYNEQFF. The full variable domain, in which reference TRBV5-1 and TRBJ2-1 provide the parts outside the CDR3, is KAGVTQTPRYLIKTRGQQVTLSCSPISGHRSVSWYQQTPGQGLQFLFEYFSETQRNKGNFPGRFSGRQFSNSRSEMNVSTLELGDSALYLCASSRGYNEQFFGPGTRLTVL.

The chain couples TRBV15 to TRBJ2-7; 8 positions agree with TRBD2. V lost 0 bases to trimming and J lost 7 bases; unmatched junction nucleotides: 2. This CDR3 is built from 13 residues. Germline lookup yields CDR1 LNHNV and CDR2 YYDKDF (reference sequence). The CDR3 spells CATSRDPGGEQYF. CDR3 nucleotide sequence: TGTGCCACCAGCAGAGATCCGGGGGGGGAGCAGTACTTC. The full variable domain, its missing parts supplied by reference TRBV15 and TRBJ2-7, is DAMVIQNPRYQVTQFGKPVTLSCSQTLNHNVMYWYQQKSSQAPKLLFHYYDKDFNNEADTPDNFQSRRPNTSFCFLDIRSPGLGDTAMYLCATSRDPGGEQYFGPGTRLTVT.

This chain uses TRBV11-1 with TRBJ2-5; TRBD1 might be the D (5 bases). The J call may be in error: the DNA end matches TRBJ2-7 better. CDR1 SGHAT and CDR2 FQDESV come from the germline V gene (reference sequence). The CDR3 is made up of 14 amino acids. The CDR3 spells CASSLDQGFYEQYF. The CDR3 DNA reads TGTGCCAGCAGCTTAGACCAGGGCTTTTACGAGCAGTACTTC.

The rearrangement joins TRBV6-1 to TRBJ2-1, with 8 bases aligning to TRBD2. The germline CDR1 and CDR2 sequences are MNHNS and SASEGT. The CDR3 covers 15 residues. After removal of 6 bases from V and 7 bases from J, the junction contained 11 bases not matched to a gene. The DNA of the CDR3 is TGTGCCAGCAGCCCGTTGGGCGGGGGGCCAAATGAGCAGTTCTTC. This translates into CASSPLGGGPNEQFF.

V is TRBV2 and J is TRBJ1-5, with 7 bases lining up with TRBD1. The V and J ends lost 5 bases and 4 bases, in that order; junction bases with no gene match: 8. The CDR3 covers 15 residues. Germline assignment: CDR1 SNHLY and CDR2 FYNNEI. CDR3 in amino acids: CASSWDGQENQPQHF. The CDR3, as DNA: TGTGCCAGCAGTTGGGACGGACAGGAGAATCAGCCCCAGCATTTT.

The V and J genes are TRBV4-1 and TRBJ1-3, with D perhaps matching TRBD1 (5 bases). Germline V CDR1 and CDR2: MGHRA, YSYEKL. The CDR3 is 15 residues long. The V end was cut by 4 bases, the J end by 2 bases, with 12 bases between. CDR3 sequence: CASSPIGGTGNTIYF. CDR3 in DNA: TGCGCCAGCAGCCCTATCGGGGGAACTGGAAACACCATATATTTT.

This sequence joins TRBV27 and TRBJ2-7; D might be TRBD2 (6 bases). This CDR3 is built from 13 residues. Germline-derived CDR1 and CDR2 are MNHEY and SMNVEV (reference sequence). V lost 3 bases, J lost 5 bases, and 11 bases lay in between. CDR3 loop: CASSLEGRNEQYF. The CDR3 coding sequence is TGTGCCAGCAGTTTGGAGGGCCGGAACGAGCAGTACTTC.

This clone was seen more than once but under ten times. This chain joins TRBV11-2 and TRBJ2-5; TRBD2 aligns across 9 bases. The CDR3 totals 14 residues. Germline V lookup: CDR1 SGHAT, CDR2 FQNNGV. V was clipped by 5 bases and J by 3 bases; unmatched bases: 4. CDR3 sequence (DNA): TGTGCCAGCAGCATCCTAGCGGGGAAAGAGACCCAGTACTTC. Translated, it gives CASSILAGKETQYF. The full variable domain, its missing parts supplied by reference TRBV11-2 and TRBJ2-5, is EAGVAQSPRYKIIEKRQSVAFWCNPISGHATLYWYQQILGQGPKLLIQFQNNGVVDDSQLPKDRFSAERLKGVDSTLKIQPAKLEDSAVYLCASSILAGKETQYFGPGTRLLVL.

This rearrangement joins TRBV4-1 to TRBJ1-6; no firm D call. The germline V gene encodes CDR1 MGHRA and CDR2 YSYEKL. Trimming took off 0 bases at V and 0 bases at J, with 3 bases between the two ends. CDR3 length: 15 residues. In DNA, the CDR3 is TGCGCCAGCAGCCAAGACAGCTCCTATAATTCACCCCTCCACTTT. Protein product: CASSQDSSYNSPLHF.

This rearrangement joins TRBV5-1 to TRBJ1-1; D perhaps matches TRBD1 (5 bases). With 3 bases removed from V and 3 bases from J, the gap between germline ends came to 12 bases. This CDR3 contains 14 residues. In germline, CDR1 is SGHRS, CDR2 YFSETQ. The CDR3 sequence is CASSSGTADTEAFF. The CDR3 DNA reads as TGCGCCAGCAGCTCGGGGACTGCGGACACTGAAGCTTTCTTT.

The chain couples TRBV20-1 to TRBJ1-4, with a weak D call TRBD1 (5 bases). Trimming removed 7 bases at V and 8 bases at J, with 11 bases between. Germline V CDR1 and CDR2: DFQATT, SNEGSKA (reference sequence). The CDR3 runs 11 residues. The DNA for the CDR3 is TGCAGTGGCAGGGAAGGGGAAAAACTGTTTTTT. Its translation: CSGREGEKLFF.

The rearrangement uses TRBV7-9 and TRBJ2-2, with D perhaps TRBD2 (5 bases). The germline CDR1 and CDR2 sequences are SEHNR and FQNEAQ (reference sequence). V was clipped by 3 bases and J by 5 bases, with 10 bases between them. The CDR3 consists of 14 residues. CDR3: CASSLISGTGELFF. The CDR3 nucleotides read TGTGCCAGCAGCTTGATCTCGGGGACCGGGGAGCTGTTTTTT.

The gene calls are TRBV6-5 and TRBJ2-7; perhaps TRBD1 as D (6 bases). V lost 2 bases, J lost 6 bases, and 8 bases lay in between. This CDR3 has 12 residues. CDR1 is MNHEY and CDR2 is SVGAGI in the germline V gene. As DNA, the CDR3 is TGTGCCAGCAGTTACAGAGGGGGCGAGCAGTACTTC. Translation: CASSYRGGEQYF.

The rearrangement uses TRBV18 and TRBJ1-1, with 7 bases matching TRBD1. The CDR3 sequence is 13 residues long. Germline loops: CDR1 KGHSH, CDR2 LQKENI. The junction had 2 bases not matched to a gene; V was cut back by 5 bases and J by 2 bases. The CDR3 here is CASSRQGNTEAFF. Here the CDR3 DNA reads TGTGCCAGCTCAAGACAGGGCAACACTGAAGCTTTCTTT. The whole variable domain, remainder taken from reference TRBV18 and TRBJ1-1, is NAGVMQNPRHLVRRRGQEARLRCSPMKGHSHVYWYRQLPEEGLKFMVYLQKENIIDESGMPKERFSAEFPKEGPSILRIQQVVRGDSAAYFCASSRQGNTEAFFGQGTRLTVV.

The chain recombines TRBV30 with TRBJ2-2; D may be TRBD2 (5 bases). Deletions cut 6 bases from V and 6 bases from J, with 8 bases between. Germline V lookup: CDR1 GTSNPN, CDR2 SVGIG (reference sequence). The CDR3 is 11 amino acids. The CDR3 loop is CACTRAGELFF. The CDR3 DNA reads TGTGCCTGCACGAGGGCCGGGGAGCTGTTTTTT.

The chain links TRBV7-9 to TRBJ1-3; unclear D gene. Germline assignment: CDR1 SEHNR and CDR2 FQNEAQ (reference sequence). V lost 3 bases, J lost 2 bases, and 8 bases lay in between. The CDR3 runs to 14 residues. CDR3 loop: CASSLEVPGNTIYF. CDR3 sequence (DNA): TGTGCCAGCAGCTTGGAGGTACCTGGAAACACCATATATTTT.

The genes are TRBV7-2 and TRBJ1-6, with D perhaps matching TRBD1 (5 bases). Germline lookup yields CDR1 SGHTA and CDR2 FQGNSA. Trimming shortened V by 2 bases and J by 2 bases, and 13 bases separated the two germline ends. This CDR3 contains 17 residues. CDR3 nucleotides: TGTGCCAGCAGCTTAATGTTCGCGGGACCCTATAATTCACCCCTCCACTTT. Its protein is CASSLMFAGPYNSPLHF.

The chain is built from TRBV4-2 and TRBJ1-3; the D is unclear. The CDR3 length is 15 residues. CDR1 and CDR2 from the germline V gene are LGHNA and YNFKEQ. Trimming took 0 bases from V and 4 from J, leaving 10 bases between them. CDR3 protein: CASSQEGGVGNTIYF. CDR3 DNA sequence: TGTGCCAGCAGCCAAGAAGGAGGAGTCGGAAACACCATATATTTT.